This T cell receptor beta chain was sequenced in a study of cytomegalovirus exposure and HLA in healthy donors. Study findings and constraints: A later analysis showed HLA-associated TCR beta chains outstripping equally common others in clonal expansion. One later analysis reportedly identified an Asian-associated ancestry cluster that showed fewer N-insertions than the roughly 720-donor mean. Cytomegalovirus association was assigned to more than 150 TCR beta chains.

As to this clone: Its antigen is undetermined.

PCR primers comprised 60 Vbeta and 13 Jbeta primers. TCRdb keeps only in-frame clones here, not all; method: immunoSEQ multiplex PCR. Recorded for this sample: about 200,000 clones. What was sequenced was PBMCs. The receptor was derived from a man aged 30-40 years in good health and CMV-seronegative.

CDR3 region: CSVETGTEAFF. CDR3 sequence (DNA): TGCAGCGTGGAAACAGGCACTGAAGCTTTCTTT. This chain uses TRBV29-1 with TRBJ1-1; TRBD1 might be the D (5 bases). The V gene's germline CDR1 is SQVTM and CDR2 ANQGSEA. The CDR3 has 11 residues. Trimming pared 6 bases from V and 4 bases from J, leaving 9 bases between.